This T cell receptor beta chain was sequenced for a study of somatic mutations in cytotoxic T cells in rheumatoid arthritis. V gave up 4 bases and J gave up 8 bases; unmatched junction bases: 2. Germline CDR1 and CDR2: KGHSH and LQKENI. There are 12 residues in the CDR3. Sequencing used immunoSEQ multiplex PCR; TCRdb keeps in-frame clones, though not all of them. The sample includes about 17,000 clones, approximately 80% seen only once; the top ten take about 8.1%. This chain connects TRBV18 to TRBJ2-1; TRBD2 agrees at 7 bases. The TCR comes from an adult with rheumatoid arthritis. The sample was CD8+ T cells sorted from blood. This CDR3 reads CASSLGGYEQFF. In DNA, the CDR3 is TGTGCCAGCTCACTGGGAGGGTATGAGCAGTTCTTC.